This note documents a single TCR beta chain sequence. PBMCs stemmed from more than 7.5 ml fresh peripheral blood. Amplified TCR beta CDR3 regions came from RNA transcripts. The HTBI primer set drove a first-round RT-PCR of the TCR CDR3. TCRdb recomputed calls from the multiplex PCR reads with MiXCR, one row per CDR3 protein. The sample shows around 450,000 distinct CDR3 sequences, more than 15% of them seen only once. This sample is drawn from a study of T cells in Graves' hyperthyroidism and ophthalmopathy. Deletions cut 4 bases from V and 10 bases from J, with 12 bases between. Germline assignment: CDR1 SGHKS and CDR2 YYEKEE (reference sequence). The CDR3 is 12 residues long.

Sequenced material: blood. This receptor was taken from a woman aged 18-29 years with Graves' hyperthyroidism. This chain links TRBV5-5 with TRBJ2-1, with a tentative D call TRBD2 (5 bases). The CDR3 protein is CASSITEGEQFF. Written as DNA, the CDR3 is TGTGCCAGCAGCATAACAGAGGGCGAGCAGTTCTTC.